One T cell receptor (beta chain) is described in this entry. The source of the sample is a study of T cells after yellow fever vaccination. UMIs and a universal primer site were added when TCR cDNA was made by 5'RACE template switching. MiXCR, run by TCRdb on the 5' RACE reads, gives a single entry per CDR3 protein. The sample includes 300,000 to 400,000 distinct CDR3 sequences, around 3.9% of them seen just once. Germline V gene sequence: CDR1 MNHEY, CDR2 SVGAGI. V lost 4 bases and J lost 8; bases outside the gene matches: 6. The CDR3 runs to 13 residues. This TCR was recovered from a man between 18 and 35 years old who received the YFV17D yellow fever vaccine. The chain is built from TRBV6-5 and TRBJ1-2; TRBD1 agrees at 8 bases. The sequenced sample was PBMCs, obtained 5 days after the yellow fever booster vaccination. The CDR3 protein is CASSSPGQGGYTF. CDR3 nucleotides: TGTGCCAGCAGTTCTCCTGGACAGGGCGGCTACACCTTC.